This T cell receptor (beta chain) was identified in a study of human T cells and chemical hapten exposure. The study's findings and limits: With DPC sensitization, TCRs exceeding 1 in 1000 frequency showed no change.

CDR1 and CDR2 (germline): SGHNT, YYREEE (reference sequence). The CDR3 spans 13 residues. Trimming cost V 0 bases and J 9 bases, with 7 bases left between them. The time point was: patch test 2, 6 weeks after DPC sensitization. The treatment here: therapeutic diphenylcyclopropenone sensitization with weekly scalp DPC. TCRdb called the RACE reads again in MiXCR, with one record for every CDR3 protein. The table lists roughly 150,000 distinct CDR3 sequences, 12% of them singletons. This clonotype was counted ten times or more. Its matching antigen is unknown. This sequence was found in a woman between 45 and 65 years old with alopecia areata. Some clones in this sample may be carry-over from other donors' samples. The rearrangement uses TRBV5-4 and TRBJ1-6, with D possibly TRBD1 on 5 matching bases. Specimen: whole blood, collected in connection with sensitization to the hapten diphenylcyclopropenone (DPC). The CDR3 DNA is TGTGCCAGCAGCTTGGGGGGGGTTTCACCCCTCCACTTT. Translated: CASSLGGVSPLHF. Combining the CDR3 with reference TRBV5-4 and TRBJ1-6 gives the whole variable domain ETGVTQSPTHLIKTRGQQVTLRCSSQSGHNTVSWYQQALGQGPQFIFQYYREEENGRGNFPPRFSGLQFPNYSSELNVNALELDDSALYLCASSLGGVSPLHFGNGTRLTVT.